This T cell receptor beta chain is from a study of OX40 agonist ivuxolimab in advanced cancers. This clone was detected only once. Produced via immunoSEQ multiplex PCR; TCRdb's table is partial and in-frame only. Of approximately 12,000 clones in the sample, approximately 70% were seen once. The CDR3 spans 18 residues. Germline loops: CDR1 LNHDA, CDR2 SQIVND (reference sequence). V shed 6 bases and J 7 bases; nucleotides not matched to a gene: 16. This sequence joins TRBV19 and TRBJ1-6; 9 bases match TRBD1. Sequencing used CD4+ or CD8+ T cells sorted from blood, obtained in a trial of the OX40 agonist ivuxolimab. The receptor was derived from an adult with an advanced solid tumor such as melanoma, head and neck, liver or kidney cancer. CDR3 DNA sequence: TGTGCCAGTAGCACTTACAGGGGGCGATTAAGTGGAAATTCACCCCTCCACTTT. Its protein product is CASSTYRGRLSGNSPLHF.